A selection of T cell receptor beta chains follows, all from one sample in a study of CD8 T cells in ankylosing spondylitis. TCRdb re-called the 5' RACE reads through MiXCR, storing one row per CDR3 protein. The top ten clones hold less than 0.65% of a sample with around 770,000 distinct CDR3 sequences, over 9.5% of them seen once. The sequenced sample consisted of blood, either unsorted or a sorted T cell fraction (not recorded which). These receptors were collected from a male donor with ankylosing spondylitis. The CDR3 runs from the conserved cysteine through the conserved F or W. Each record gives: V gene, D gene, clone size, J gene, CDR3 DNA, CDR3 protein. A D gene is named only where the DNA matches it firmly. Size values are once, few and many counts, or a class for expanded clones, and some rows have none.

v_call: TRBV19
d_call: NA
clone_size: few
j_call: TRBJ1-1
cdr3_nt: TGTGCCAGTACCCCTGTGGGTTTGAACACTGAAGCTTTCTTT
cdr3_aa: CASTPVGLNTEAFF

v_call: TRBV12-3/TRBV12-4
d_call: NA
clone_size: NA
j_call: TRBJ1-2
cdr3_nt: TGTGCCAGCAGTTTAGTGCAGTTAGCTAACTATGGCTACACCTTC
cdr3_aa: CASSLVQLANYGYTF

v_call: TRBV10-3
d_call: NA
clone_size: NA
j_call: TRBJ2-3
cdr3_nt: TGTGCCATCTCCCAGGGAAGCACAGATACGCAGTATTTT
cdr3_aa: CAISQGSTDTQYF

v_call: TRBV6-1
d_call: TRBD1
clone_size: NA
j_call: TRBJ1-2
cdr3_nt: TGTGCCAGCAGACCGACAGGGCGTAACCATGGCTACACCTTC
cdr3_aa: CASRPTGRNHGYTF

v_call: TRBV5-1
d_call: TRBD2
clone_size: NA
j_call: TRBJ2-1
cdr3_nt: TGCGCCAGCAGCCTCGATCTCTATGGCCCTTTGCGGGGGGTCAAGGATGAGCAGTTCTTC
cdr3_aa: CASSLDLYGPLRGVKDEQFF

v_call: TRBV6-5
d_call: NA
clone_size: NA
j_call: TRBJ1-2
cdr3_nt: TGTGCCAGCAGTTACTCTGGGACGGACCTAGCTAACTATGGCTACACCTTC
cdr3_aa: CASSYSGTDLANYGYTF

v_call: TRBV20-1
d_call: TRBD2
clone_size: NA
j_call: TRBJ2-1
cdr3_nt: TGCAGTGCTAGATCGCGACTAGCGGGTTCCTACAATGAGCAGTTCTTC
cdr3_aa: CSARSRLAGSYNEQFF

v_call: TRBV29-1
d_call: TRBD2
clone_size: few
j_call: TRBJ2-1
cdr3_nt: TGCAGCGTCGGAAGGACTAGCGACGATGAGCAGTTCTTC
cdr3_aa: CSVGRTSDDEQFF

v_call: TRBV20-1
d_call: TRBD2
clone_size: NA
j_call: TRBJ2-1
cdr3_nt: TGCAGTGCTGATACTAGCGGGGGCTACAATGAGCAGTTCTTC
cdr3_aa: CSADTSGGYNEQFF

v_call: TRBV20-1
d_call: NA
clone_size: NA
j_call: TRBJ2-3
cdr3_nt: TGCAGTGCTAGCAGGGAGAGAACAGATACGCAGTATTTT
cdr3_aa: CSASRERTDTQYF

v_call: TRBV15
d_call: NA
clone_size: few
j_call: TRBJ2-2
cdr3_nt: TGTGCCACCAGCGTGAGACTAGACACCGGGGAGCTGTTTTTT
cdr3_aa: CATSVRLDTGELFF

v_call: TRBV2
d_call: TRBD1
clone_size: few
j_call: TRBJ2-1
cdr3_nt: TGTGCCAGCAGCCCGGACAGGGGGCTTATAAATGAGCAGTTCTTC
cdr3_aa: CASSPDRGLINEQFF

v_call: TRBV20-1
d_call: TRBD2
clone_size: NA
j_call: TRBJ2-1
cdr3_nt: TGCAGTGCAAGAAGGCTAGCGGGAGCCAATGAGCAGTTCTTC
cdr3_aa: CSARRLAGANEQFF

v_call: TRBV6-5
d_call: NA
clone_size: NA
j_call: TRBJ2-1
cdr3_nt: TGTGCCAGCAGTTCTCTCGACCACTACGAGGGCAATGAGCAGTTCTTC
cdr3_aa: CASSSLDHYEGNEQFF

v_call: TRBV7-6
d_call: NA
clone_size: NA
j_call: TRBJ2-2
cdr3_nt: TGTGCCAGCAGCTTAGCCAGGGGGGAGAACACCGGGGAGCTGTTTTTT
cdr3_aa: CASSLARGENTGELFF

v_call: TRBV29-1
d_call: NA
clone_size: many
j_call: TRBJ1-1
cdr3_nt: TGCAGCGTTGAGCAGAACACTGAAGCTTTCTTT
cdr3_aa: CSVEQNTEAFF

v_call: TRBV29-1
d_call: NA
clone_size: few
j_call: TRBJ1-2
cdr3_nt: TGCAGCGTCGATACCGGGAACTCATATGGCTACACCTTC
cdr3_aa: CSVDTGNSYGYTF

v_call: TRBV20-1
d_call: NA
clone_size: NA
j_call: TRBJ2-3
cdr3_nt: TGCAGTGCTAGAAGAGGAGCGGTGCTCACAGATACGCAGTATTTT
cdr3_aa: CSARRGAVLTDTQYF

v_call: TRBV5-6
d_call: TRBD1
clone_size: NA
j_call: TRBJ2-6
cdr3_nt: TGTGCCATCAGCCGCGTGACAGGGATGTATGGGGCCAACGTCCTGACTTTC
cdr3_aa: CAISRVTGMYGANVLTF

v_call: TRBV12-3/TRBV12-4
d_call: NA
clone_size: many
j_call: TRBJ2-2
cdr3_nt: TGTGCCAGCAGTTTCATCGGGGAGCTGTTTTTT
cdr3_aa: CASSFIGELFF

v_call: TRBV12-5
d_call: NA
clone_size: NA
j_call: TRBJ2-5
cdr3_nt: TGTGCTAGTGCTCGCGCCGGGGACCAAGAGACCCAGTACTTC
cdr3_aa: CASARAGDQETQYF

v_call: TRBV9
d_call: TRBD2
clone_size: many
j_call: TRBJ2-1
cdr3_nt: TGTGCCAGCAGCGTGGGTCTAGCGGACTACAATGAGCAGTTCTTC
cdr3_aa: CASSVGLADYNEQFF

v_call: TRBV7-9
d_call: TRBD2
clone_size: few
j_call: TRBJ2-7
cdr3_nt: TGTGCCAGCAGCCTCCTGGGCGGGAGGGAGTACGAGCAGTACTTC
cdr3_aa: CASSLLGGREYEQYF

v_call: TRBV6-5
d_call: NA
clone_size: few
j_call: TRBJ2-2
cdr3_nt: TGTGCCAGCGTCACTGGGACCGGGGAGCTGTTTTTT
cdr3_aa: CASVTGTGELFF

v_call: TRBV20-1
d_call: NA
clone_size: NA
j_call: TRBJ1-4
cdr3_nt: TGCAGTGCTAGTGACCCTCTGGGGAGTGAAAAACTGTTTTTT
cdr3_aa: CSASDPLGSEKLFF

v_call: TRBV29-1
d_call: NA
clone_size: NA
j_call: TRBJ2-7
cdr3_nt: TGCAGCGTTGACCGCCGGGGGGCAACAGGGGAGCAGTACTTC
cdr3_aa: CSVDRRGATGEQYF

v_call: TRBV7-2
d_call: TRBD2
clone_size: few
j_call: TRBJ2-5
cdr3_nt: TGTGCCAGCAGCCCCTTTCTGAGCAGCGGGAGTTCAGAGACCCAGTACTTC
cdr3_aa: CASSPFLSSGSSETQYF

v_call: TRBV7-3
d_call: NA
clone_size: many
j_call: TRBJ1-1
cdr3_nt: TGTGCCAGCAGCTTAATCCCGACAGCGAGGAACACTGAAGCTTTCTTT
cdr3_aa: CASSLIPTARNTEAFF

v_call: TRBV12-3/TRBV12-4
d_call: TRBD2
clone_size: NA
j_call: TRBJ2-3
cdr3_nt: TGTGCCAGCAGTTTATATCGGACTAGCGGGCCAGATACGCAGTATTTT
cdr3_aa: CASSLYRTSGPDTQYF

v_call: TRBV25-1
d_call: TRBD2
clone_size: NA
j_call: TRBJ2-1
cdr3_nt: TGTGCCAGCAGTGTAGCGGGGCAGCCCTACAATGAGCAGTTCTTC
cdr3_aa: CASSVAGQPYNEQFF

v_call: TRBV20-1
d_call: TRBD2
clone_size: NA
j_call: TRBJ2-1
cdr3_nt: TGCAGTGCTAGCCGCCCGCGGGAGCCCTACAATGAGCAGTTCTTC
cdr3_aa: CSASRPREPYNEQFF

v_call: TRBV5-1
d_call: NA
clone_size: NA
j_call: TRBJ1-3
cdr3_nt: TGCGCCAGCACGGGCTGGAGAGTGGACGGAAACACCATATATTTT
cdr3_aa: CASTGWRVDGNTIYF

v_call: TRBV5-1
d_call: NA
clone_size: few
j_call: TRBJ2-5
cdr3_nt: TGCGCCAGCAGCTTGGCGGGGCAGACCGGCCAAGAGACCCAGTACTTC
cdr3_aa: CASSLAGQTGQETQYF

v_call: TRBV28
d_call: TRBD2
clone_size: many
j_call: TRBJ2-7
cdr3_nt: TGTGCCACCACCTCTAGCGGGAGCTCCTACGAGCAGTACTTC
cdr3_aa: CATTSSGSSYEQYF

v_call: TRBV7-8
d_call: NA
clone_size: NA
j_call: TRBJ2-1
cdr3_nt: TGTGCCAGCAGCTTAGCGAACAGGCGCACCTACAATGAGCAGTTCTTC
cdr3_aa: CASSLANRRTYNEQFF